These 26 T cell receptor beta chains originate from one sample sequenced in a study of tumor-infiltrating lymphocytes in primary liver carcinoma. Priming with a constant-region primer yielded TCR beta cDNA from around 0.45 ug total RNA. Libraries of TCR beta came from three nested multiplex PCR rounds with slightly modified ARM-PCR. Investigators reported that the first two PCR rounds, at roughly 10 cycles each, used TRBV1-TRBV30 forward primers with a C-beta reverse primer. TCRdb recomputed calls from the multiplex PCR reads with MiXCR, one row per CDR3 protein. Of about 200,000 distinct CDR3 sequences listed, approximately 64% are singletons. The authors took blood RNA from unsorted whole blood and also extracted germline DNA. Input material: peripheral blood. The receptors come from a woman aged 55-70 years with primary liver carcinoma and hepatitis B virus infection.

CDR3 loop: CATTTSGSTDTQYF. DNA of the CDR3: TGTGCCACCACGACTAGCGGAAGCACAGATACGCAGTATTTT. V gene TRBV19 combines with J gene TRBJ2-3; 9 nucleotides align to TRBD2. Germline V gene lookup returns CDR1 LNHDA and CDR2 SQIVND (reference sequence). The CDR3 consists of 14 residues. The junction had 5 bases not matched to a gene; V was cut back by 10 bases and J by 0 bases.

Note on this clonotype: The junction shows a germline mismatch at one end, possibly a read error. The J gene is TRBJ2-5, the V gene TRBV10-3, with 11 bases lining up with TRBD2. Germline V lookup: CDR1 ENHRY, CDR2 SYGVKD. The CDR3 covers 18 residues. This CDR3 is CVISEGGLAGSRWETQYF. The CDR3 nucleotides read TGTGTCATCAGTGAAGGAGGACTAGCGGGCTCCCGGTGGGAGACCCAGTACTTC.

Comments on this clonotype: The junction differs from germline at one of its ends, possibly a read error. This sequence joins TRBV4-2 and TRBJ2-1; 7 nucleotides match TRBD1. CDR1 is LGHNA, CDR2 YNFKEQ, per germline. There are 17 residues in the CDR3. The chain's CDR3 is CTSTREDRMCSYNEQFF. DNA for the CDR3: TGTACCAGCACCAGAGAGGACAGGATGTGTTCCTACAATGAGCAGTTCTTC.

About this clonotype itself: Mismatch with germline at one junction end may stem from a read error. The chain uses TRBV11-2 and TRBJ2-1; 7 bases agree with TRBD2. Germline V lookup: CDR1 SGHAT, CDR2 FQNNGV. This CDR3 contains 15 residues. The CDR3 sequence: CAGSFGLAEYNEQSF. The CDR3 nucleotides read TGTGCCGGCAGCTTTGGTCTAGCGGAGTACAATGAGCAGTCCTTC.

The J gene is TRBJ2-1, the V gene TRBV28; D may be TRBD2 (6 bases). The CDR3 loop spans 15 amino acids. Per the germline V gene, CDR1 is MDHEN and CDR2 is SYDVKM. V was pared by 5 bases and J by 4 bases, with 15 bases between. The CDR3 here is CASSLNGRRYNEQFF. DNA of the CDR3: TGTGCCAGCAGTCTCAACGGGAGACGATACAATGAGCAGTTCTTC.

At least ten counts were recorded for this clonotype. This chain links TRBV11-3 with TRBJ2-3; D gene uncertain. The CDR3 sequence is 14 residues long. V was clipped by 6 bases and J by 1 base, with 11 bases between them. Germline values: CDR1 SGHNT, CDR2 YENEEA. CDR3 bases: TGTGCCAGCAGGAGAGGATTGGGCACAGATACGCAGTATTTT. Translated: CASRRGLGTDTQYF.

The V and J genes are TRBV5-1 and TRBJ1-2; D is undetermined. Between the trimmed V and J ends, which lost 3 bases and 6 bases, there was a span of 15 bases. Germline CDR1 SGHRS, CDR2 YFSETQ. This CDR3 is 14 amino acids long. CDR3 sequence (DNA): TGCGCCAGCAGCTGGCTCGGATACGGGAATGGCTACACCTTC. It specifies CASSWLGYGNGYTF.

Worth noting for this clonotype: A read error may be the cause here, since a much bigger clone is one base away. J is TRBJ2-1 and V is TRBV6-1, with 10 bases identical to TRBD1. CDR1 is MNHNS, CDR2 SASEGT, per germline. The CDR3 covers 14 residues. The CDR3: CASSWTGGINGQFF. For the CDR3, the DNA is TGTGCCAGCAGTTGGACAGGGGGTATCAATGGGCAGTTCTTC.

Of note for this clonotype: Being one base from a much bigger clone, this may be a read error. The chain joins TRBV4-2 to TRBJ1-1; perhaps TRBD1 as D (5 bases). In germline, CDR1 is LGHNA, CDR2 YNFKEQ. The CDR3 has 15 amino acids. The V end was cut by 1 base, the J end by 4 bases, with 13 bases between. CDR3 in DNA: TGTGCCAGCAGCCAAGCATGGGATGGGGGCACTGAAGCTTTCTTT. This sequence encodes CASSQAWDGGTEAFF.

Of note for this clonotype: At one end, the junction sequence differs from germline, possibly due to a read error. CDR3 loop: CASSSSRAGYGYTF. CDR3 DNA sequence: TGTGCCAGCAGTTCTTCCCGGGCGGGCTATGGCTACACCTTT. This chain uses TRBV12-3 or TRBV12-4 with TRBJ1-2, with D unclear. The CDR3 spans 14 residues.

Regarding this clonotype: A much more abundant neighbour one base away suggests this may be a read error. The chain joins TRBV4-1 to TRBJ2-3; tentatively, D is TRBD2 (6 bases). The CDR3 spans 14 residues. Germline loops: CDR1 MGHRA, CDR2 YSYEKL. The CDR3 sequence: CVSSQRDFTDTQYF. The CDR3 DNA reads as TGCGTCAGCAGCCAAAGGGACTTCACAGATACGCAGTATTTT.

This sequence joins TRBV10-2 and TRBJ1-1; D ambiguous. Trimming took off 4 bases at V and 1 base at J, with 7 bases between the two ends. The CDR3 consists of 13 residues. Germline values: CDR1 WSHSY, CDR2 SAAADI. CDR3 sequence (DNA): TGCGCCAGCAGTGTACGCAGGAACACTGAAGCTTTCTTT. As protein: CASSVRRNTEAFF.

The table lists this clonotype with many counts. The chain's CDR3 is CASSLDLPSDTQYF. In DNA, the CDR3 is TGTGCCAGCAGCTTAGATCTCCCCTCAGATACGCAGTATTTT. The rearrangement links TRBV11-2 to TRBJ2-3, with unresolved D. V dropped 0 bases and J dropped 4 bases, with 8 bases sitting between them. The CDR3 is 14 amino acids. The germline V gene encodes CDR1 SGHAT and CDR2 FQNNGV.

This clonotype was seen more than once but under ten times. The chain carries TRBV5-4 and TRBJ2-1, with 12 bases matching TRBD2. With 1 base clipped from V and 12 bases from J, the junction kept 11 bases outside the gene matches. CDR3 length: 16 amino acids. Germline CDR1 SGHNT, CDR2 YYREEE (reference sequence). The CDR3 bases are TGTGCCAGCAGCTTGCGCGTGACTAGCGGGAGCATTCGGCAGTTCTTC. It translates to CASSLRVTSGSIRQFF. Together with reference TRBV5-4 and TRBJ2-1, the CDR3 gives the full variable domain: ETGVTQSPTHLIKTRGQQVTLRCSSQSGHNTVSWYQQALGQGPQFIFQYYREEENGRGNFPPRFSGLQFPNYSSELNVNALELDDSALYLCASSLRVTSGSIRQFFGPGTRLTVL.

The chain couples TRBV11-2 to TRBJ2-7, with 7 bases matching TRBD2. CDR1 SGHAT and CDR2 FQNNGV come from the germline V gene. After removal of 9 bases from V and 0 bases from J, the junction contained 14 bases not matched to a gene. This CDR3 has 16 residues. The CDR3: CASRPRGVDGSYEQYF. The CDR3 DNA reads TGTGCCAGTAGACCCCGGGGGGTGGATGGCTCCTACGAGCAGTACTTC. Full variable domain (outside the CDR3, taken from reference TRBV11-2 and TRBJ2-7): EAGVAQSPRYKIIEKRQSVAFWCNPISGHATLYWYQQILGQGPKLLIQFQNNGVVDDSQLPKDRFSAERLKGVDSTLKIQPAKLEDSAVYLCASRPRGVDGSYEQYFGPGTRLTVT.

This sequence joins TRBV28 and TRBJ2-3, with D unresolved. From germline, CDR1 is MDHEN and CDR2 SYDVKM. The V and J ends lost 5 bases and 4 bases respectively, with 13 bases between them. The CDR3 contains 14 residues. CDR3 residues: CASSRNTRPDTQYF. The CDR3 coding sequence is TGTGCCAGCAGTCGCAATACCAGGCCAGATACGCAGTATTTT.

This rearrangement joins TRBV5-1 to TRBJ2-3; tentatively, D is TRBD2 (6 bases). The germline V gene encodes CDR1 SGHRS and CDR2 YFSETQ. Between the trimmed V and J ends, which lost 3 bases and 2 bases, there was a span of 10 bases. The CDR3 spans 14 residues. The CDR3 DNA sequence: TGCGCCAGCAGCTCGGCGGGACCCACAGATACGCAGTATTTT. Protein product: CASSSAGPTDTQYF.

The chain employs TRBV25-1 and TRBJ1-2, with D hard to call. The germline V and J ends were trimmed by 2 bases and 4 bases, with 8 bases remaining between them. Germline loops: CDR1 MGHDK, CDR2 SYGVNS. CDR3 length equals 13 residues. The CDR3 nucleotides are TGTGCCAGCAGTGAAGGGTGGGGCTATGGCTACACCTTC. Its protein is CASSEGWGYGYTF.

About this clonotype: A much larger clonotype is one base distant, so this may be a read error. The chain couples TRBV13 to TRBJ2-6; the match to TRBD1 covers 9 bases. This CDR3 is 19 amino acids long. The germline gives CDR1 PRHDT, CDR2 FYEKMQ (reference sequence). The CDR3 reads CASSPRQGVQSGGTNVLTF. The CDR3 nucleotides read TGTGCCAGCAGCCCCAGACAGGGGGTCCAATCGGGTGGGACCAACGTCCTGACTTTC.

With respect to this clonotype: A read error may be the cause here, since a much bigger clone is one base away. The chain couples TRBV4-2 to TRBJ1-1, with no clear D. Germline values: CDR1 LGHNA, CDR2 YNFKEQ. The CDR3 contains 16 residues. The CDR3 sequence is CASSQDLGSLNTEASF. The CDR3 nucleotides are TGTGCCAGCAGCCAAGATCTTGGCAGCCTGAACACTGAAGCTTCCTTT.

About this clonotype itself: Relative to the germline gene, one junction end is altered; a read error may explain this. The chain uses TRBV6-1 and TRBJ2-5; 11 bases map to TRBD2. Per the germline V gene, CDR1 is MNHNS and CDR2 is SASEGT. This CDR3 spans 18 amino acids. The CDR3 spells CASIETLTSGNGRETQYF. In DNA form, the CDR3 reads TGTGCCAGCATTGAAACCTTGACTAGCGGGAATGGGCGAGAGACCCAGTACTTC.

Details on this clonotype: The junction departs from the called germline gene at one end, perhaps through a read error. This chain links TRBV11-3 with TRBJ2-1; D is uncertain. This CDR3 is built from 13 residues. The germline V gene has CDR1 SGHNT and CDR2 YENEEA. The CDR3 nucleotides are TGTGCCAGCGGCTTAACCAGTTACAATGAGCAGTTCTTC. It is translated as CASGLTSYNEQFF.

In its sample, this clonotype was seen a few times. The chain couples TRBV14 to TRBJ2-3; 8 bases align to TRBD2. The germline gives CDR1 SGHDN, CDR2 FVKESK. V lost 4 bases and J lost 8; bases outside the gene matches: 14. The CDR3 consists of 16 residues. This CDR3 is CASSPYVGLEGGTQYF. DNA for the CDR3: TGTGCCAGCAGCCCTTATGTGGGACTAGAAGGCGGTACGCAGTATTTT.

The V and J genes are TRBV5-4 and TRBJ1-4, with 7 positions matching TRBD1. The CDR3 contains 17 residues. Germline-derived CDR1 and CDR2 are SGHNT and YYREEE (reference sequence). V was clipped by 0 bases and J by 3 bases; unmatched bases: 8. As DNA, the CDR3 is TGTGCCAGCAGCTTGGGAGGCGCCGGGACAGCTAATGAAAAACTGTTTTTT. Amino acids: CASSLGGAGTANEKLFF.

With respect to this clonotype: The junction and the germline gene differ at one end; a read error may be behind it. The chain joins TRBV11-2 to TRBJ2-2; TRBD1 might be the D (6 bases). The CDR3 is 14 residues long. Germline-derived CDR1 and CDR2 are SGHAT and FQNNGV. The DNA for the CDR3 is TGTGCCAGCGGCTCGAGGGGGAACACCGGGGAGCTGTTGTTT. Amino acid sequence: CASGSRGNTGELLF.

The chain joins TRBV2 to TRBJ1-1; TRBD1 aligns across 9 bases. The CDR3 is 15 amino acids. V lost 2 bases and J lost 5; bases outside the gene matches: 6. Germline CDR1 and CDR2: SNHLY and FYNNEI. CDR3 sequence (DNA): TGTGCCAGCAGTGAAATGGACAGGGGTAAAACTGAAGCTTTCTTT. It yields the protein CASSEMDRGKTEAFF.